This T cell receptor beta chain was sequenced for a study of shared clonotypes between healthy human individuals. On the study more broadly: Every donor yielded three CD4 naive, three CD4 memory, two CD8 naive and one CD8 memory plate.

General study results and limits: Generally, naive subsets (rather than memory subsets) showed larger estimated richness.

V was clipped by 4 bases and J by 4 bases, with 10 bases between them. Germline values: CDR1 SNHLY, CDR2 FYNNEI. CDR3 size: 13 residues. Every contributor of samples was a Caucasian grown-up residing in Nashville, Tennessee. Sorted-subset replicate PCR reactions contained 150 to 200 ng DNA, corresponding to 29,000 or so T cell genomes. Repertoires were generated with immunoSEQ multiplex PCR, while TCRdb's copy carries only in-frame clones and drops some. The data contain some 2,000,000 clones, more than 90% of them singletons. A word on this clone: Its specificity is unknown.

The sequence came from a man between 18 and 29 years old in good health. The chain is built from TRBV2 and TRBJ1-1, with D uncertain. Sequenced sample: naive CD4+ T cells sorted from blood. As for subset: CD45RA+ positively selected. CDR3 DNA sequence: TGTGCCAGCAGTGCCGACACGTTCACTGAAGCTTTCTTT. Translation: CASSADTFTEAFF.